This record covers a single TCR beta chain. V was pared by 0 bases and J by 8 bases, with 8 bases of the junction left unmatched. The CDR3 spans 16 residues. Looked up from germline, CDR1 is MGHRA and CDR2 is YSYEKL. Original data processing: Reference gene primer amplification gave nucleated cell count estimates. Clones were read by immunoSEQ multiplex PCR, and TCRdb kept only the in-frame ones, dropping some. V, J and clone size derive from that table, while D and trimming were established from the DNA sequence. This repertoire shows fewer than 700,000 clones, approximately 88% found once; its top ten account for around 7.8%. This sample stems from a study of blood T cell repertoires in COVID-19.

The TCR originated in a woman aged 50 to 60 with COVID-19, enrolled during active disease. The material sequenced was peripheral blood. The chain combines TRBV4-1 with TRBJ2-1; 9 bases map to TRBD1. The CDR3 region has the DNA TGCGCCAGCAGCCAAGATCGGGGACAGGGCCTCGATGAGCAGTTCTTC. Protein: CASSQDRGQGLDEQFF.